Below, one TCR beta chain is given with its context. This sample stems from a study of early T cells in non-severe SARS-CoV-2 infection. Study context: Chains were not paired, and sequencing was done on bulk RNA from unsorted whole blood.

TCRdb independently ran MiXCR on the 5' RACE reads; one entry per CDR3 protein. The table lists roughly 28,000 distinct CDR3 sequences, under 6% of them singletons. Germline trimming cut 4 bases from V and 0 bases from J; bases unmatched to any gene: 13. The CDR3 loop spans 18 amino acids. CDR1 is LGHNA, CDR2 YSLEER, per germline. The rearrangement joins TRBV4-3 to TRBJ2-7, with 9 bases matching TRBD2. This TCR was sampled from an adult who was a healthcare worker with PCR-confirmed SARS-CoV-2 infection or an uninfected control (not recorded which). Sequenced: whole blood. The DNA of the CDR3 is TGCGCCAGCAGCCCGACTACCAGCGGGGGGCCTTACTCCTACGAGCAGTACTTC. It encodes CASSPTTSGGPYSYEQYF.